This passage covers 4 T cell receptor delta chains from one sample sequenced in a study of Vγ9Vδ2 T cells in congenital toxoplasmosis. Template-switch reverse transcription used TRGC- and TRDC-specific primers together in a single tube. The TRGC primer was designed to target TRGC1 and TRGC2 alike. TCRdb re-called the reads using CATT. The sample includes about 600 delta-chain clones, 25% to 30% of them seen just once. Input material: gamma-delta T cells from blood. These receptor sequences come from a child under 10 years old born to a mother with Toxoplasma gondii infection during pregnancy, either congenitally infected or uninfected (not recorded which).

The J gene is TRDJ1, the V gene TRDV2, with 8 positions matching TRDD3. The J gene is absent in TCRdb and was assigned here via DNA matching to germline. The CDR3 contains 14 residues. V lost 3 bases and J lost 0; bases outside the gene matches: 2. The germline CDR1 and CDR2 sequences are GEAIGNYY and EKD. CDR3 DNA: TGTGCCTGTGACCTACTGGGGGACACCGATAAACTCATCTTT. Residues: CACDLLGDTDKLIF.

Concerning this clone itself: It differs at one base from a far larger clone, so likely a read error. Called V gene: TRDV3; the J gene was not called; the table's D call TRDD3 went unverified against the DNA. The CDR3 extends over 17 amino acids. Germline assignment: CDR1 TVYSNPD and CDR2 GDNSRS (reference sequence). CDR3 region: CAFKGGYWGIRSDKIIF. The CDR3 DNA follows: TGTGCCTTTAAGGGGGGGTACTGGGGGATACGTTCCGATAAAATCATCTTT.

This clone is hyperexpanded in the sample. The chain employs TRDV3 and TRDJ1; 8 nucleotides agree with TRDD3. V lost 0 bases to trimming and J lost 3 bases; unmatched junction nucleotides: 21. CDR1 is TVYSNPD, CDR2 GDNSRS, per germline (reference sequence). The CDR3 covers 19 residues. The DNA of the CDR3 is TGTGCCTTTAGGCCGTTGGGGATACAGGCCTTATACACGGCCGATAAACTCATCTTT. This gives the protein CAFRPLGIQALYTADKLIF. Full variable domain (outside the CDR3, taken from reference TRDV3 and TRDJ1): CDKVTQSSPDQTVASGSEVVLLCTYDTVYSNPDLFWYRIRPDYSFQFVFYGDNSRSEGADFTQGRFSVKHILTQKAFHLVISPVRTEDSATYYCAFRPLGIQALYTADKLIFGKGTRVTVEP.

This clone has a handful of counts. A much larger clone differs from this one at a single base, so this may be a read error. V and J are TRDV2 and TRDJ3, with TRDD3 matching 8 bases. Trimming cost V 3 bases and J 0 bases; bases outside gene matches: 6. The CDR3 length is 18 residues. Germline lookup yields CDR1 GEAIGNYY and CDR2 EKD. CDR3 sequence (DNA): TGTGCCTGTGACGTACTGGGGGCGAGCTCCTGGGACACCCGACAGATGTTTTTC. This codes for CACDVLGASSWDTRQMFF.